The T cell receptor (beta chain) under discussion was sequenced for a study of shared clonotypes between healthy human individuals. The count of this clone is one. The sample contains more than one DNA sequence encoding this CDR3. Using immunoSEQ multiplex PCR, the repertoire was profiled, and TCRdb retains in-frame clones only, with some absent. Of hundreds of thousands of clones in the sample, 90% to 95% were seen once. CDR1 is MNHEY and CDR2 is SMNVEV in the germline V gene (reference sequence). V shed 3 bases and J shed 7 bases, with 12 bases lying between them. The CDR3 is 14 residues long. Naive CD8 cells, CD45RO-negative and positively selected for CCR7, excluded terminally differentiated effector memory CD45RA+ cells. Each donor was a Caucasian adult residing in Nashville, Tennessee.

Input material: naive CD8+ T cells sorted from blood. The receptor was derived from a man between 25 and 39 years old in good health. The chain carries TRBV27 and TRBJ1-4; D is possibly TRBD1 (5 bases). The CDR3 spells CASSLLGGGEKLFF. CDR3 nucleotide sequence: TGTGCCAGCAGTTTGCTCGGGGGTGGTGAAAAACTGTTTTTT. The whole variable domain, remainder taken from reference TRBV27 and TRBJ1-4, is EAQVTQNPRYLITVTGKKLTVTCSQNMNHEYMSWYRQDPGLGLRQIYYSMNVEVTDKGDVPEGYKVSRKEKRNFPLILESPSPNQTSLYFCASSLLGGGEKLFFGSGTQLSVL.